The present T cell receptor (beta chain) was sequenced within a study of cytomegalovirus exposure and HLA in healthy donors. About the study: Roughly 180 million T cells yielded more than 90 million unique TCR beta sequences in earlier analysis. Early released data had about 80 million unique TCRs, all coming from HLA-typed donors.

Germline V CDR1 and CDR2: SGHDT, YYEEEE. The CDR3 length is 18 residues. V trimming: 5 bases; J trimming: 7 bases; junction bases outside the gene matches: 18. Worth noting for this clone: Its cognate antigen is unknown.

The PCR employed 60 Vbeta primers together with 13 Jbeta primers. Clones were sequenced by immunoSEQ multiplex PCR, and TCRdb holds only the in-frame ones, with some missing. The sample has around 150,000 clones; 82% are singletons. Broader study findings: Highly shared variants forming one cluster were likely a sequencing artifact.

Sequenced input: PBMCs. The receptor's source is a girl aged 2 to 9 in good health and CMV-seropositive. The V and J genes are TRBV5-6 and TRBJ1-4, with 9 bases aligning to TRBD1. CDR3 nucleotides: TGTGCCAGCAGTTACACCATTAACAGCCGGGACAGGGCTGAAAAACTGTTTTTT. Translated: CASSYTINSRDRAEKLFF. Combining the CDR3 with reference TRBV5-6 and TRBJ1-4 gives the whole variable domain DAGVTQSPTHLIKTRGQQVTLRCSPKSGHDTVSWYQQALGQGPQFIFQYYEEEERQRGNFPDRFSGHQFPNYSSELNVNALLLGDSALYLCASSYTINSRDRAEKLFFGSGTQLSVL.